A single sample is the source of the 27 T cell receptor beta chains below, sequenced in a study of neoadjuvant anti-PD-1 for oral cavity cancer. TCRdb's copy holds only in-frame clones and misses some; the assay was immunoSEQ multiplex PCR. In the table there are several thousand clones, approximately 75% of which are singletons. The specimen was PBMCs, collected before nivolumab (anti-PD-1) treatment. The receptors were sampled from a person between 40 and 85 years old with oral cavity squamous cell carcinoma.

This chain uses TRBV19 with TRBJ2-7; possibly TRBD1 for D (6 bases). This CDR3 contains 15 residues. The germline gives CDR1 LNHDA, CDR2 SQIVND (reference sequence). V lost 6 bases to trimming and J lost 5 bases, with 20 bases between them. The DNA of the CDR3 is TGTGCCAGTAGCAAACAGGGCGTTACTCCGGACGAGCAGTACTTC. It codes for CASSKQGVTPDEQYF.

This clone has only one observation. The chain uses TRBV6-5 and TRBJ2-7; D might be TRBD1 or TRBD2, each matching 6 bases. The CDR3 length is 14 residues. Trimming shortened V by 5 bases and J by 7 bases, and 18 bases separated the two germline ends. Looked up from germline, CDR1 is MNHEY and CDR2 is SVGAGI. The CDR3 loop reads CASSLRGDLAEQYF. The CDR3 region has the DNA TGTGCCAGCAGTCTTAGGGGGGACCTAGCGGAGCAGTACTTC.

The table lists this clone with a few counts. The chain recombines TRBV6-6 with TRBJ2-7, with D perhaps TRBD2 (5 bases). CDR1 is MNHNY and CDR2 is SVGAGI in the germline V gene (reference sequence). V was pared by 6 bases and J by 3 bases, with 21 bases between. The length of the CDR3 is 16 residues. The CDR3: CASSPLEPGSDYEQYF. The CDR3 nucleotides are TGTGCCAGCAGCCCACTAGAACCGGGCTCGGACTACGAGCAGTACTTC.

This clone was detected only a few times. The rearrangement joins TRBV7-9 to TRBJ2-5, with no clear D. The length of the CDR3 is 15 residues. Germline CDR1 reads SEHNR; CDR2 reads FQNEAQ (reference sequence). V was pared by 0 bases and J by 1 base, with 9 bases between. CDR3 nucleotide sequence: TGTGCCAGCAGCTTAGCGGTTGGCCGCCAAGAGACCCAGTACTTC. It yields the protein CASSLAVGRQETQYF.

This clone has a single count. The chain carries TRBV5-5 and TRBJ2-2; either TRBD1 or TRBD2 may fit D (6 bases each). Germline V gene data show CDR1 as SGHKS and CDR2 as YYEKEE (reference sequence). This CDR3 spans 13 amino acids. V lost 3 bases and J lost 9, with 12 bases in between. The CDR3 spells CASSSEGVRELFF. The DNA for the CDR3 is TGTGCCAGCAGCTCGGAGGGGGTACGGGAGCTGTTTTTT.

The V gene is TRBV19, the J gene TRBJ1-5, with D tentatively TRBD1 (6 bases). Per the germline V gene, CDR1 is LNHDA and CDR2 is SQIVND (reference sequence). This CDR3 comprises 15 residues. V lost 5 bases and J 6 bases, leaving 17 bases between the germline ends. The CDR3 protein is CASSPPGQRTQPQHF. The CDR3 DNA reads as TGTGCCAGTAGTCCTCCGGGACAACGAACTCAGCCCCAGCATTTT.

J is TRBJ1-1 and V is TRBV10-3; no firm D call. This CDR3 comprises 13 residues. Trimming left V 6 bases short and J 5 bases short, with 13 bases between. Germline-derived CDR1 and CDR2 are ENHRY and SYGVKD. Written as DNA, the CDR3 is TGTGCCATCAGCAGGACGGCAGGAACTGAAGCTTTCTTT. This encodes CAISRTAGTEAFF.

V is TRBV5-1 and J is TRBJ1-6; D is ambiguous. Per germline, CDR1 SGHRS and CDR2 YFSETQ. CDR3 length equals 15 residues. Deletions cut 0 bases from V and 11 bases from J, with 15 bases between. CDR3 residues: CASSLETGFGAPLHF. DNA of the CDR3: TGCGCCAGCAGCTTGGAAACCGGCTTTGGGGCACCCCTCCACTTT.

The CDR3 here is CASRRGLGQGTQYF. CDR3 sequence (DNA): TGTGCCAGCAGGCGGGGCCTTGGGCAAGGTACGCAGTATTTT. This sequence joins TRBV6-5 and TRBJ2-3, with D possibly matching TRBD2 (6 bases). The germline V and J ends were trimmed by 6 bases and 8 bases, with 18 bases remaining between them. Per the germline V gene, CDR1 is MNHEY and CDR2 is SVGAGI. The CDR3 length is 14 residues.

V is TRBV5-5 and J is TRBJ1-5; D may be TRBD1 (5 bases). CDR1 SGHKS and CDR2 YYEKEE come from the germline V gene (reference sequence). CDR3 length: 13 amino acids. Between the trimmed V and J ends, which lost 4 bases and 6 bases, there was a span of 11 bases. The DNA of the CDR3 is TGTGCCAGCAGCCCGGGGGTGGGTCAGCCCCAGCATTTT. This codes for CASSPGVGQPQHF. Full variable domain (remainder filled in from reference TRBV5-5 and TRBJ1-5): DAGVTQSPTHLIKTRGQQVTLRCSPISGHKSVSWYQQVLGQGPQFIFQYYEKEERGRGNFPDRFSARQFPNYSSELNVNALLLGDSALYLCASSPGVGQPQHFGDGTRLSIL.

V and J are TRBV5-1 and TRBJ1-1; possible D gene TRBD1, 6 bases. Germline V gene sequence: CDR1 SGHRS, CDR2 YFSETQ. The CDR3 runs 17 residues. The ends were cut back, 0 bases at V and 1 base at J, with 16 bases in the middle. Here the CDR3 DNA reads TGCGCCAGCAGCTTGGAGGGGGGACACAACTCGAACACTGAAGCTTTCTTT. Its translation is CASSLEGGHNSNTEAFF.

The chain is built from TRBV28 and TRBJ1-6, with 7 bases matching TRBD1. This CDR3 region has 15 residues. Unmatched junction bases numbered 11, after V lost 6 bases and J lost 9 bases. Germline CDR1 MDHEN, CDR2 SYDVKM. The CDR3 coding sequence is TGTGCCAGCAGCCCGATAGACAGGGATAGTTCACCCCTCCACTTT. Protein product: CASSPIDRDSSPLHF.

The chain employs TRBV19 and TRBJ2-5; no clear D gene. This CDR3 has 12 residues. The germline V and J ends were trimmed by 4 bases and 3 bases, with 6 bases remaining between them. Germline V CDR1 and CDR2: LNHDA, SQIVND (reference sequence). Here the CDR3 DNA reads TGTGCCAGTAGTAGATGGGAAGAGACCCAGTACTTC. Amino acids: CASSRWEETQYF.

The V call is TRBV19, the J call TRBJ2-7, with 7 bases lining up with TRBD1. Germline V CDR1 and CDR2: LNHDA, SQIVND (reference sequence). The CDR3 extends over 13 amino acids. Trimming took 3 bases from V and 6 from J; bases not matched to a gene: 5. This CDR3 reads CASSIYRGGEQYF. CDR3 coding DNA: TGTGCCAGTAGTATTTACAGGGGTGGCGAGCAGTACTTC.

This rearrangement joins TRBV19 to TRBJ2-3; D gene unclear. Germline-derived CDR1 and CDR2 are LNHDA and SQIVND (reference sequence). CDR3 length: 16 amino acids. V lost 6 bases, J lost 0 bases, and 16 bases lay in between. This CDR3 is CASRAFVGVSTDTQYF. DNA for the CDR3: TGTGCCAGTAGAGCGTTCGTCGGCGTTAGCACAGATACGCAGTATTTT. Together with reference TRBV19 and TRBJ2-3, the CDR3 gives the full variable domain: DGGITQSPKYLFRKEGQNVTLSCEQNLNHDAMYWYRQDPGQGLRLIYYSQIVNDFQKGDIAEGYSVSREKKESFPLTVTSAQKNPTAFYLCASRAFVGVSTDTQYFGPGTRLTVL.

The chain carries TRBV4-1 and TRBJ2-7; 7 nucleotides line up with TRBD1. The V segment lost 1 base and the J segment 4 bases; nucleotides outside the gene matches: 4. The CDR3 consists of 14 residues. In germline, CDR1 is MGHRA, CDR2 YSYEKL. Written as DNA, the CDR3 is TGCGCCAGCAGCCAAGGGCAGGGGGAGTACGAGCAGTACTTC. Translation gives CASSQGQGEYEQYF.

This clone was found once. The chain joins TRBV4-2 to TRBJ2-7; D perhaps matches TRBD1 (6 bases). V was shortened by 0 bases and J by 4 bases, with 13 bases between the two germline ends. This CDR3 has 15 residues. Germline-derived CDR1 and CDR2 are LGHNA and YNFKEQ. The CDR3 DNA follows: TGTGCCAGCAGCCAAGACTGGACAGTACTATACGAGCAGTACTTC. The encoded protein is CASSQDWTVLYEQYF.

The CDR3 loop is CASSYSWGWDTGELFF. CDR3 DNA sequence: TGTGCCAGCAGTTACTCGTGGGGTTGGGACACCGGGGAGCTGTTTTTT. The J gene is TRBJ2-2, the V gene TRBV6-5; D remains ambiguous. The V gene's germline CDR1 is MNHEY and CDR2 SVGAGI. Deletions cut 0 bases from V and 3 bases from J, with 11 bases between. There are 16 residues in the CDR3.

This sequence joins TRBV5-4 and TRBJ1-2; no clear D gene. Trimming removed 2 bases at V and 6 bases at J, with 5 bases between. Per the germline V gene, CDR1 is SGHNT and CDR2 is YYREEE (reference sequence). This CDR3 is 11 amino acids long. The CDR3: CASSLNNGYTF. The DNA for the CDR3 is TGTGCCAGCAGCTTAAACAATGGCTACACCTTC.

This clone came up a few times. The chain combines TRBV15 with TRBJ1-6, with TRBD1 matching over 10 bases. CDR3 size: 14 residues. In germline, CDR1 is LNHNV, CDR2 YYDKDF (reference sequence). J was trimmed by 9 bases and V by 6 bases; bases with no gene match: 5. CDR3 sequence: CATSTRDRGSPLHF. In DNA, the CDR3 is TGTGCCACCAGTACCCGGGACAGGGGTTCACCCCTCCACTTT. Together with reference TRBV15 and TRBJ1-6, the CDR3 gives the full variable domain: DAMVIQNPRYQVTQFGKPVTLSCSQTLNHNVMYWYQQKSSQAPKLLFHYYDKDFNNEADTPDNFQSRRPNTSFCFLDIRSPGLGDTAMYLCATSTRDRGSPLHFGNGTRLTVT.

This chain uses TRBV9 with TRBJ1-1; 7 bases fit TRBD1. The V gene's germline CDR1 is SGDLS and CDR2 YYNGEE. The J segment lost 6 bases and the V segment lost 0 bases, leaving 5 bases of the junction unmatched. The CDR3 sequence is 14 residues long. CDR3 residues: CASSVVRGFAEAFF. As DNA, the CDR3 is TGTGCCAGCAGCGTAGTCAGGGGGTTCGCTGAAGCTTTCTTT.

V and J are TRBV5-1 and TRBJ2-7; maybe TRBD1 (6 bases). The germline CDR1 and CDR2 sequences are SGHRS and YFSETQ. The CDR3 is 15 amino acids. V shed 0 bases and J shed 6 bases, with 16 bases lying between them. The CDR3 protein is CASSLAGDPRREQYF. The CDR3 DNA follows: TGCGCCAGCAGCTTGGCAGGGGACCCCCGGCGCGAGCAGTACTTC.

This clone appeared a single time. The chain has TRBV6-5 and TRBJ1-5, with 7 bases matching TRBD1. Germline V gene lookup returns CDR1 MNHEY and CDR2 SVGAGI. The CDR3 extends over 14 amino acids. Unmatched junction bases numbered 2, after V lost 4 bases and J lost 2 bases. The CDR3 is CASSSGTGNQPQHF. In DNA form, the CDR3 reads TGTGCCAGCAGTTCCGGGACAGGCAATCAGCCCCAGCATTTT.

The J gene is TRBJ2-5, the V gene TRBV11-2; perhaps TRBD1 as D (8 bases). V was shortened by 3 bases and J by 3 bases, with 14 bases between the two germline ends. The CDR3 is 15 residues long. Looked up from germline, CDR1 is SGHAT and CDR2 is FQNNGV. As DNA, the CDR3 is TGTGCCAGCAGCTTTTACAGGGGGGGAGAAGAGACCCAGTACTTC. It encodes CASSFYRGGEETQYF.

This chain uses TRBV19 with TRBJ1-2, with 10 bases identical to TRBD1. Germline V lookup: CDR1 LNHDA, CDR2 SQIVND (reference sequence). Trimming removed 3 bases from V and 1 base from J; junction bases left unmatched: 8. This CDR3 comprises 17 residues. The CDR3 sequence: CASSIGQGQGFNYGYTF. CDR3 nucleotide sequence: TGTGCCAGTAGTATTGGACAGGGACAGGGGTTTAACTATGGCTACACCTTC.

The table lists this clone with a few counts. The chain carries TRBV4-2 and TRBJ2-7, with D maybe TRBD2 (6 bases). Germline loops: CDR1 LGHNA, CDR2 YNFKEQ. This CDR3 comprises 18 residues. V lost 0 bases, J lost 4 bases, and 22 bases lay in between. CDR3 bases: TGTGCCAGCAGCCAAGAGGGGGGTCCGCTACACGTCTTATACGAGCAGTACTTC. This translates into CASSQEGGPLHVLYEQYF.

The rearrangement links TRBV14 to TRBJ1-4; D uncertain. CDR3 length: 14 amino acids. V lost 3 bases to trimming and J lost 6 bases, with 11 bases between them. Germline V gene lookup returns CDR1 SGHDN and CDR2 FVKESK. CDR3 amino acids: CASSHTRADEKLFF. The CDR3 nucleotides are TGTGCCAGCAGCCACACGAGGGCGGATGAAAAACTGTTTTTT.